The 16 T cell receptor beta chains below all came from one sample that was sequenced in a study of blood T cell repertoires in COVID-19. Data came from immunoSEQ multiplex PCR; TCRdb stores just in-frame clones and leaves some out. Among about 180,000 clones, 85% were seen once, and the ten largest hold 6.2%. The sample taken for sequencing was PBMCs or T cells enriched from blood (not recorded which). The source is a middle-aged man who had recovered from COVID-19.

The chain recombines TRBV6-5 with TRBJ1-1, with D unclear. Trimming left V 6 bases short and J 3 bases short, with 8 bases between. Germline CDR1 is MNHEY and CDR2 is SVGAGI. This CDR3 region has 12 residues. The CDR3 nucleotides read TGTGCCAGCAGCCACGGAGACACTGAAGCTTTCTTT. The encoded protein is CASSHGDTEAFF.

J is TRBJ2-7 and V is TRBV27; no clear D gene. The CDR3 consists of 15 residues. The germline V gene encodes CDR1 MNHEY and CDR2 SMNVEV (reference sequence). Trimming cost V 2 bases and J 0 bases, with 11 bases left between them. In DNA, the CDR3 is TGTGCCAGCAGTTTACATGGCGGAAGCTCCTACGAGCAGTACTTC. Its protein product is CASSLHGGSSYEQYF.

The chain couples TRBV3-1 (or the pseudogene TRBV3-2) to TRBJ2-7; possibly TRBD1 for D (5 bases). The CDR3 extends over 12 amino acids. The germline V and J ends were trimmed by 3 bases and 4 bases, with 7 bases remaining between them. The germline V gene has CDR1 LGHDT and CDR2 YNNKEL (reference sequence). The CDR3 here is CASSQTEYEQYF. As DNA, the CDR3 is TGTGCCAGCAGCCAGACAGAGTACGAGCAGTACTTC.

In nucleotides, the CDR3 is TGTGCCGCCTACGTGGGGGGTGAAAATGGCTACACCTTC. It specifies CAAYVGGENGYTF. The J gene is TRBJ1-2, the V gene TRBV25-1; maybe TRBD1 (5 bases). In germline, CDR1 is MGHDK, CDR2 SYGVNS. The germline V and J ends were trimmed by 11 bases and 6 bases, with 19 bases remaining between them. This CDR3 spans 13 amino acids.

J is TRBJ1-2 and V is TRBV28; unclear D gene. V was clipped by 4 bases and J by 0 bases, with 15 bases between them. Looked up from germline, CDR1 is MDHEN and CDR2 is SYDVKM. The CDR3 has 16 residues. The CDR3 DNA sequence: TGTGCCAGCAGTTCCCTAACCCGGAGTACTAACTATGGCTACACCTTC. Amino acid sequence: CASSSLTRSTNYGYTF.

For this clone: Possible read error: a much larger clone is one base away. V usage is TRBV6-1 and J usage is TRBJ1-2; TRBD1 matches at 7 bases. Trimming cost V 3 bases and J 4 bases; bases outside gene matches: 2. Looked up from germline, CDR1 is MNHNS and CDR2 is SASEGT. This CDR3 is built from 13 residues. CDR3 residues: CASSEGTAYGYTF. The CDR3 DNA follows: TGTGCCAGCAGTGAGGGGACAGCCTATGGCTACACCTTC.

This clone was recorded a few times. The CDR3 is CASSLQGSGSPLHF. CDR3 in DNA: TGTGCCAGCAGCTTACAGGGAAGTGGTTCACCCCTCCACTTT. The J gene is TRBJ1-6, the V gene TRBV5-5, with D possibly TRBD1 on 6 matching bases. The V end lost 2 bases, the J end lost 9 bases, and 12 bases lay between the germline ends. CDR1 is SGHKS and CDR2 is YYEKEE in the germline V gene (reference sequence). This CDR3 contains 14 residues.

V usage is TRBV6-4 and J usage is TRBJ2-2; D remains unclear. Germline V gene lookup returns CDR1 MRHNA and CDR2 SNTAGT. This CDR3 spans 15 amino acids. V lost 3 bases and J lost 1, with 9 bases in between. CDR3 DNA sequence: TGTGCCAGCAGTGAATTCCCAGGGAACACCGGGGAGCTGTTTTTT. Translated: CASSEFPGNTGELFF.

This sequence joins TRBV5-8 and TRBJ1-4, with TRBD1 matching 10 bases. CDR3 length equals 16 residues. The germline V gene has CDR1 SGHTS and CDR2 YDEGEE. V trimming: 2 bases; J trimming: 4 bases; junction bases outside the gene matches: 5. For the CDR3, the DNA is TGTGCCAGCAGCTTACCCGGGACAGGGGATAATGAAAAACTGTTTTTT. Amino acid sequence: CASSLPGTGDNEKLFF.

The chain carries TRBV19 and TRBJ1-5; 9 nucleotides align to TRBD1. The CDR3 has 14 residues. From germline, CDR1 is LNHDA and CDR2 SQIVND (reference sequence). The ends lost 6 bases at V and 4 bases at J; junction bases unmatched: 4. CDR3 nucleotide sequence: TGTGCCAGTAGCCCAGGACAGGGGAATCAGCCCCAGCATTTT. This gives the protein CASSPGQGNQPQHF.

V usage is TRBV5-1 and J usage is TRBJ2-7; tentatively, D is TRBD2 (5 bases). This CDR3 region has 14 residues. Trimming pared 0 bases from V and 3 bases from J, leaving 10 bases between. CDR1 and CDR2 from the germline V gene are SGHRS and YFSETQ. CDR3 amino acids: CASSLEGRGYEQYF. The CDR3 DNA is TGCGCCAGCAGCTTGGAAGGGAGAGGCTACGAGCAGTACTTC.

The V call is TRBV19, the J call TRBJ2-7; weak D call: TRBD1 (6 bases). The CDR3 covers 14 residues. The V end was cut by 6 bases, the J end by 2 bases, with 14 bases between. Germline CDR1 and CDR2: LNHDA and SQIVND (reference sequence). In DNA form, the CDR3 reads TGTGCCAGTAGCCCTCAGGGGAAGGCCTACGAGCAGTACTTC. Translating gives CASSPQGKAYEQYF.

The chain carries TRBV5-6 and TRBJ1-5, with a weak D call TRBD1 (5 bases). This CDR3 comprises 14 residues. CDR1 and CDR2 (germline): SGHDT, YYEEEE. V gave up 1 base and J gave up 5 bases, with 10 bases separating them. CDR3 DNA: TGTGCCAGCAGCTTGAGGGGTTCCGATCAGCCCCAGCATTTT. Translated, it gives CASSLRGSDQPQHF.

The CDR3 DNA sequence: TGTGCCTGGAGAAGCAGGGGGAATTCACCCCTCCACTTT. Amino acids: CAWRSRGNSPLHF. The chain links TRBV30 to TRBJ1-6; 7 bases are shared with TRBD1. This CDR3 comprises 13 residues. Germline values: CDR1 GTSNPN, CDR2 SVGIG (reference sequence). V trimming: 3 bases; J trimming: 7 bases; junction bases outside the gene matches: 3.

The chain links TRBV28 to TRBJ1-2; D ambiguous. Germline V gene lookup returns CDR1 MDHEN and CDR2 SYDVKM. The germline V and J ends were trimmed by 3 bases and 2 bases, with 7 bases remaining between them. The CDR3 is 13 amino acids. The CDR3 sequence: CASSFAGNYGYTF. In DNA form, the CDR3 reads TGTGCCAGCAGTTTCGCGGGGAACTATGGCTACACCTTC.

This chain connects TRBV7-9 to TRBJ1-3; D uncertain. V lost 5 bases and J 0 bases, leaving 11 bases between the germline ends. CDR1 is SEHNR, CDR2 FQNEAQ, per germline (reference sequence). The CDR3 spans 15 residues. The CDR3 DNA sequence: TGTGCCAGCAGCCGAGTGGAGGTCTCTGGAAACACCATATATTTT. This gives the protein CASSRVEVSGNTIYF.